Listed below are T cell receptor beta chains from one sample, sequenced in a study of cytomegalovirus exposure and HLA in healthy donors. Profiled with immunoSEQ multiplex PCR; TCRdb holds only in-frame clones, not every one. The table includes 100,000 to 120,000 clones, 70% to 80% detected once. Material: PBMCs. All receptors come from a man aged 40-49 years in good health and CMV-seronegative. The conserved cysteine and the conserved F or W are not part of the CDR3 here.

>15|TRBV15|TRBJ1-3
ATSREAAGLSGNTIY
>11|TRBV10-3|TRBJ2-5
AIRREYQETQY
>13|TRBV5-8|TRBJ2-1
ASTLRGLWGNEQF
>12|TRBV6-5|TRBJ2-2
ASSFREVTGELL
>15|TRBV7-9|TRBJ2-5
ASSKRAGTLEAETQY
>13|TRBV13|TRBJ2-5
ASSPDGGSAQTQY
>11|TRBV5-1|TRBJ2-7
ASSREGTEGKY
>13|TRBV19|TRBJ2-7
ASSKQAGGRYEQY
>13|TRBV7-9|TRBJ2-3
ASSFRQGTTDTQY
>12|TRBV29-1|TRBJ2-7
SVKASSGNYEQY
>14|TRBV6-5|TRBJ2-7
ASSYGTGGEIYEQY
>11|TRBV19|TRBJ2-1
ATAGTGYNEQF
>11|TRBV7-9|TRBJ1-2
ASSLRGGDGYT
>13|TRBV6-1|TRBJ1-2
ASSNLGTGSYGYT
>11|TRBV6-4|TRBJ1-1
ASSDGGGTEAF
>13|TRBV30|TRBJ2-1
AWSTGTSGSDEQF
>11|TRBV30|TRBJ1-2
AWGNGDPGGYT
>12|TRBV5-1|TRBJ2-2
ASSVNTNTGELF
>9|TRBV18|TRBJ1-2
ASSPGSGYT
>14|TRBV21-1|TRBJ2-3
ASSNLQGGGTDTQY
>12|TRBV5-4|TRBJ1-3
ASSLTGAGNTIY
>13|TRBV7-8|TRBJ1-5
ASSSPGYSNQPQH
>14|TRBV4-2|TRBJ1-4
ASSQSGQGAGEKLF
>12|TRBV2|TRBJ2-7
ASHTTVSSYEQY
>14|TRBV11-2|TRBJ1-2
ASSSRRPGQPSSYT
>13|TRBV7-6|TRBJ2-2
ASSPTGHNTGELF
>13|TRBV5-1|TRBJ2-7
ASSLISGPSYEQY
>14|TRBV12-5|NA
ASGLGQGAGGYEQY
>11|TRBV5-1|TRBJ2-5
ASSSGGPETQY
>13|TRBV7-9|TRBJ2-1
ASSLQSGRGDEQF
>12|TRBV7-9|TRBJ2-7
ASSQEGLAREQY
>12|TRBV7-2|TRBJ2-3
ASSLNRAPDTQY
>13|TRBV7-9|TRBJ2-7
ASRPAAGGPSEQY
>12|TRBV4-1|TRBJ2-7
ASSQPAGIDEQY
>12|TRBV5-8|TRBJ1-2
ASSLTGGSDGYT
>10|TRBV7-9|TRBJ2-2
ASSLLTGELF
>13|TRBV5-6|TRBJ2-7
ASSLFLTGTYEQY
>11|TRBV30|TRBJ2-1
AWEPLDREFWF
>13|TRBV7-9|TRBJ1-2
ASSLRTGITGGYT
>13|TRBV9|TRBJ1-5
ASSTGQERNQPQH
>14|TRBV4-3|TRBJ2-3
ASSQDSLAVTDTQY
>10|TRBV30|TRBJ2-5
ACTAGVETQY
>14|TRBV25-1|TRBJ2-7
ASSEFASGYSYEQY
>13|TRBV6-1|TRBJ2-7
ASSEWDSSSYEQY
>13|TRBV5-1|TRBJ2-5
ASSSLAGGQETQY
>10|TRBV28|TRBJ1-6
ASSFTKSPLH
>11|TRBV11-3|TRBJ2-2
ASSAGYTGELF
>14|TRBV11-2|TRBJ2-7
ASSLTPSSGTYEQY
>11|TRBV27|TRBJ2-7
ASRMTATYEQY
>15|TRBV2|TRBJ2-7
ASSEALLLTHSYEQY
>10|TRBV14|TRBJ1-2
ASSQDYRGYT
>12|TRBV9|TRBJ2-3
ASSLGTSTDTQY
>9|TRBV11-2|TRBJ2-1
ASSSGFEQF